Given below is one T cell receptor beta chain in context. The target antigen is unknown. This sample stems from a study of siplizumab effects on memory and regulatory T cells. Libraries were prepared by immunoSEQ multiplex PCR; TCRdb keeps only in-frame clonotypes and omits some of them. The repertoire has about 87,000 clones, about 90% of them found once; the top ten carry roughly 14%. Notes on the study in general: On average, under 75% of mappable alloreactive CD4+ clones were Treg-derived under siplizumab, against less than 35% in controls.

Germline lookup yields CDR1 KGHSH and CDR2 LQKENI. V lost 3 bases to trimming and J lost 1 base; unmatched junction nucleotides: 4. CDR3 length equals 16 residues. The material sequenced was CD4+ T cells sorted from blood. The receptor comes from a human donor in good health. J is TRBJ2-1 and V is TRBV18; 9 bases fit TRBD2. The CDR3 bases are TGTGCCAGCTCACCGGGAGCGGGAGGTTCCTACAATGAGCAGTTCTTC. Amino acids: CASSPGAGGSYNEQFF.